One sample yielded the 5 T cell receptor beta chains listed below, sequenced in a study of naive and memory T cell subsets. An equimolar mix of two oligonucleotides served as the beta constant-region primer for TRBC1 and TRBC2. In TCRdb, the UMI-ligation and nested PCR reads were re-called with MiXCR into one record per CDR3 protein. Of 130,000 to 150,000 distinct CDR3 sequences detected, approximately 15% appear once; the ten largest clones hold roughly 0.13%. Sequenced: naive CD4+ T cells from blood. These receptors all come from a human donor in good health.

This clonotype was seen many times. The rearrangement links TRBV29-1 to TRBJ2-5; tentative D call: TRBD2 (6 bases). The V end was cut by 2 bases, the J end by 0 bases, with 10 bases between. Germline-derived CDR1 and CDR2 are SQVTM and ANQGSEA. The CDR3 totals 14 residues. The CDR3 spells CSVEFLADQETQYF. The CDR3 DNA sequence: TGCAGCGTTGAATTCTTAGCGGACCAAGAGACCCAGTACTTC.

This chain connects TRBV9 to TRBJ1-6; D is undetermined. CDR3 length equals 15 residues. CDR1 and CDR2 from the germline V gene are SGDLS and YYNGEE. Trimming shortened V by 4 bases and J by 4 bases, and 12 bases separated the two germline ends. The CDR3 spells CASSSEAAYNSPLHF. The CDR3 DNA reads as TGTGCCAGCAGCTCGGAGGCCGCTTATAATTCACCCCTCCACTTT.

The CDR3 region has the DNA TGCGCCAGCAGCTTGGGAGGGCAGGGCCAAGAGACCCAGTACTTC. Translating it yields CASSLGGQGQETQYF. The rearrangement uses TRBV5-1 and TRBJ2-5; TRBD1 or TRBD2 may be the D gene (5 bases each). Germline CDR1 reads SGHRS; CDR2 reads YFSETQ. CDR3 size: 15 residues. The V and J ends lost 0 bases and 1 base respectively, with 10 bases between them.

This chain connects TRBV4-1 to TRBJ2-3; D is undetermined. There are 15 residues in the CDR3. Looked up from germline, CDR1 is MGHRA and CDR2 is YSYEKL. Trimming took off 0 bases at V and 4 bases at J, with 11 bases between the two ends. The CDR3 bases are TGCGCCAGCAGCCAAGAAACTACGATCCCAGATACGCAGTATTTT. It yields the protein CASSQETTIPDTQYF.

The CDR3 sequence is CASSSGGKGNQPQHF. As DNA, the CDR3 is TGTGCCAGCAGCTCTGGGGGAAAGGGCAATCAGCCCCAGCATTTT. J is TRBJ1-5 and V is TRBV5-6, with D possibly being TRBD1 (5 bases). CDR3 size: 15 residues. V was pared by 3 bases and J by 2 bases, with 12 bases between. Germline V gene sequence: CDR1 SGHDT, CDR2 YYEEEE.